These 30 T cell receptor beta chains originate from one sample sequenced in a study of T cells in Graves' hyperthyroidism and ophthalmopathy. RNA transcripts provided the source from which TCR beta CDR3 regions were amplified. The HTBI primer set served for first-round RT-PCR of the TCR CDR3. Each CDR3 protein gets one entry after TCRdb re-called the multiplex PCR reads with MiXCR. Of 650,000 to 750,000 distinct CDR3 sequences in the sample, 14% were seen once. Sequenced input: blood. The receptors stem from a woman aged 18 to 35 with Graves' hyperthyroidism.

The CDR3 nucleotides read TGCAGTGCCTATTGCCGGGACAGGATCGCCTACGAGCAGTACTTC. This sequence encodes CSAYCRDRIAYEQYF. The chain combines TRBV20-1 with TRBJ2-7, with TRBD1 identical over 8 bases. CDR3 length equals 15 residues. Germline V lookup: CDR1 DFQATT, CDR2 SNEGSKA (reference sequence). J lost 2 bases, V lost 6 bases, and 12 bases had no gene match.

The rearrangement joins TRBV28 to TRBJ2-7, with TRBD1 matching 10 bases. The CDR3 totals 14 residues. J was trimmed by 6 bases and V by 6 bases; bases with no gene match: 8. Germline V gene sequence: CDR1 MDHEN, CDR2 SYDVKM. The CDR3 sequence: CASSRTGGLVEQYF. CDR3 sequence (DNA): TGTGCCAGCAGCAGGACAGGGGGTTTAGTCGAGCAGTACTTC. The whole variable domain, filled in from reference TRBV28 and TRBJ2-7, reads DVKVTQSSRYLVKRTGEKVFLECVQDMDHENMFWYRQDPGLGLRLIYFSYDVKMKEKGDIPEGYSVSREKKERFSLILESASTNQTSMYLCASSRTGGLVEQYFGPGTRLTVT.

The table lists this clonotype with a few counts. A much larger clone lies one base from this, so it may be a read error. The CDR3 DNA reads as TGTGCCAGCAGTCTAGCGGGAGTTACCTCCTACGAGCAGCACTTC. This sequence encodes CASSLAGVTSYEQHF. This sequence joins TRBV28 and TRBJ2-7, with 10 bases aligning to TRBD2. CDR1 MDHEN and CDR2 SYDVKM come from the germline V gene. The CDR3 is 15 residues long.

This clonotype was seen ten or more times. The V gene is TRBV30, the J gene TRBJ1-3; D remains ambiguous. CDR3 length equals 14 residues. Germline lookup yields CDR1 GTSNPN and CDR2 SVGIG (reference sequence). V dropped 0 bases and J dropped 4 bases, with 10 bases sitting between them. DNA of the CDR3: TGTGCCTGGAGTGTTCGGGCTAGCGGAAACACCATATATTTT. Translation gives CAWSVRASGNTIYF.

A few counts support this clonotype. A junction boundary mismatches the germline segment, possibly from a read error. The chain links TRBV30 to TRBJ2-7; TRBD2 aligns across 7 bases. The length of the CDR3 is 13 residues. Germline CDR1 GTSNPN, CDR2 SVGIG (reference sequence). The DNA of the CDR3 is TGTGCCTGGGGTGTGGCGGGAGCCCACGAGCAGTACTTC. It encodes CAWGVAGAHEQYF.

The CDR3 region is CAWNSGGNNEQFF. In DNA, the CDR3 is TGTGCCTGGAACAGCGGGGGGAACAATGAGCAGTTCTTC. The V and J genes are TRBV30 and TRBJ2-1, with 9 bases matching TRBD2. Per the germline V gene, CDR1 is GTSNPN and CDR2 is SVGIG (reference sequence). With V trimmed by 4 bases and J by 5 bases, 3 bases remained unmatched. CDR3 length: 13 amino acids. The variable domain in full, with the rest retrieved from reference TRBV30 and TRBJ2-1, is SQTIHQWPATLVQPVGSPLSLECTVEGTSNPNLYWYRQAAGRGLQLLFYSVGIGQISSEVPQNLSASRPQDRQFILSSKKLLLSDSGFYLCAWNSGGNNEQFFGPGTRLTVL.

This clonotype was detected once. A read error may be the cause here, since a much bigger clone is one base away. This chain connects TRBV12-3 or TRBV12-4 to TRBJ2-7; D uncertain. The CDR3 runs 14 residues. Trimming removed 4 bases from V and 2 bases from J, with 12 bases in between. The CDR3: CASSSANSPYEQYF. As DNA, the CDR3 is TGTGCCAGCAGTTCCGCAAATAGCCCCTACGAGCAGTACTTC.

The chain recombines TRBV20-1 with TRBJ1-5; 8 bases fit TRBD1. The CDR3 contains 14 residues. V dropped 5 bases and J dropped 5; count of bases not matched to a gene: 8. The V gene's germline CDR1 is DFQATT and CDR2 SNEGSKA (reference sequence). The CDR3 coding sequence is TGCAGTGCTGGTAGACAGGGGCCGGATCAGCCCCAGCATTTT. Encoded protein: CSAGRQGPDQPQHF.

This clonotype was counted between two and nine times. V and J are TRBV7-2 and TRBJ1-1, with unresolved D. There are 12 residues in the CDR3. CDR1 and CDR2 from the germline V gene are SGHTA and FQGNSA. V shed 2 bases and J shed 11 bases, with 12 bases lying between them. The CDR3 here is CASSLMRVEAFF. The CDR3 DNA reads as TGTGCCAGCAGCTTAATGAGGGTAGAGGCTTTCTTT. Supplemented by reference TRBV7-2 and TRBJ1-1, the full variable domain reads GAGVSQSPSNKVTEKGKDVELRCDPISGHTALYWYRQSLGQGLEFLIYFQGNSAPDKSGLPSDRFSAERTGGSVSTLTIQRTQQEDSAVYLCASSLMRVEAFFGQGTRLTVV.

In its sample, this clonotype was seen many times. V usage is TRBV28 and J usage is TRBJ2-5; D perhaps matches TRBD2 (5 bases). V lost 3 bases, J lost 6 bases, and 17 bases lay in between. This CDR3 is 15 amino acids long. The germline V gene encodes CDR1 MDHEN and CDR2 SYDVKM. The CDR3 here is CASSLTVEGLKTQYF. The CDR3 DNA sequence: TGTGCCAGCAGTTTGACCGTTGAGGGTTTAAAGACCCAGTACTTC.

This clonotype was counted at least ten times. V and J are TRBV28 and TRBJ2-7; TRBD2 agrees at 13 bases. CDR1 and CDR2 (germline): MDHEN, SYDVKM. CDR3 length: 16 residues. V shed 10 bases and J 2 bases; nucleotides not matched to a gene: 11. CDR3 coding DNA: TGTGCCACCGCAGTGGGGACTAGCGGGACCCCCTACGAGCAGTACTTC. Residues: CATAVGTSGTPYEQYF.

This chain connects TRBV13 to TRBJ1-6; 9 bases fit TRBD1. The germline V gene has CDR1 PRHDT and CDR2 FYEKMQ (reference sequence). CDR3 length: 17 amino acids. V gave up 3 bases and J gave up 4 bases; unmatched junction bases: 7. CDR3 protein: CASSFPPGQGYNSPLHF. In DNA form, the CDR3 reads TGTGCCAGCAGCTTTCCGCCGGGACAGGGTTATAATTCACCCCTCCACTTT.

This clonotype has only a few counts. The chain links TRBV12-3 or TRBV12-4 to TRBJ2-5; 12 bases fit TRBD2. The V and J ends lost 10 bases and 6 bases, in that order; junction bases with no gene match: 21. The CDR3 is 18 amino acids. The DNA of the CDR3 is TGTGCCAACTCGCTAGGAGAGGCTAGCGGGAGGGCCATGAAGACCCAGTACTTC. The encoded protein is CANSLGEASGRAMKTQYF.

This clonotype was picked up many times. This chain joins TRBV7-2 and TRBJ2-5; 12 bases align to TRBD2. This CDR3 comprises 18 residues. Germline V gene lookup returns CDR1 SGHTA and CDR2 FQGNSA. V shed 6 bases, J shed 0 bases, and the junction held 11 bases outside the gene matches. CDR3 sequence (DNA): TGTGCCAGCAGTAGGGGACTAGCGGGTATAGGGTACCAAGAGACCCAGTACTTC. Translation: CASSRGLAGIGYQETQYF.

This clonotype has a count of ten or more. This rearrangement joins TRBV27 to TRBJ1-1; D might be TRBD1 (6 bases). This CDR3 is built from 15 residues. Between the trimmed V and J ends, which lost 3 bases and 8 bases, there was a span of 19 bases. CDR1 is MNHEY, CDR2 SMNVEV, per germline (reference sequence). For the CDR3, the DNA is TGTGCCAGCAGTTTGTTTCGGGAGACAGGTATAGAAGCTTTCTTT. It specifies CASSLFRETGIEAFF.

This clonotype was recorded many times. J is TRBJ1-2 and V is TRBV30; D is unresolved. Between the trimmed V and J ends, which lost 1 base and 3 bases, there was a span of 9 bases. Germline CDR1 is GTSNPN and CDR2 is SVGIG (reference sequence). This CDR3 has 13 amino acids. CDR3 loop: CAWSAGWDYGYTF. The CDR3 DNA is TGTGCCTGGAGTGCAGGATGGGACTATGGCTACACCTTC. The variable domain in full, with the rest retrieved from reference TRBV30 and TRBJ1-2, is SQTIHQWPATLVQPVGSPLSLECTVEGTSNPNLYWYRQAAGRGLQLLFYSVGIGQISSEVPQNLSASRPQDRQFILSSKKLLLSDSGFYLCAWSAGWDYGYTFGSGTRLTVV.

This clonotype was detected only a few times. The chain joins TRBV12-3 or TRBV12-4 to TRBJ2-5; D may correspond to TRBD1 or TRBD2 (6 bases each). The CDR3 has 16 residues. Trimming cost V 7 bases and J 3 bases, with 21 bases left between them. As DNA, the CDR3 is TGTGCCAGCACCTTCGTAGCTTGGGGGGCCAAAGAGACCCAGTACTTC. Protein sequence: CASTFVAWGAKETQYF.

This clonotype was seen more than once but under ten times. DNA for the CDR3: TGTGCCAGCAGCTTAAACTCAGTGAGTATGGGCACTGAAGCTTTCTTT. Translated, it gives CASSLNSVSMGTEAFF. The genes are TRBV7-2 and TRBJ1-1; D uncertain. Germline V gene lookup returns CDR1 SGHTA and CDR2 FQGNSA. CDR3 length: 16 amino acids. V was clipped by 2 bases and J by 4 bases, with 17 bases between them.

This clonotype came up a few times. The V gene is TRBV4-3, the J gene TRBJ2-3, with unresolved D. The germline gives CDR1 LGHNA, CDR2 YSLEER. There are 14 residues in the CDR3. The ends were cut back, 0 bases at V and 4 bases at J, with 8 bases in the middle. As DNA, the CDR3 is TGCGCCAGCAGCCAAGAGGGATCCCCAGATACGCAGTATTTT. Translation gives CASSQEGSPDTQYF.

This clonotype showed up just a few times. The V call is TRBV28, the J call TRBJ2-1; TRBD1 might be the D (6 bases). The germline CDR1 and CDR2 sequences are MDHEN and SYDVKM. The CDR3 totals 17 residues. Trimming stripped 1 base from V and 3 bases from J, with 16 bases between. The CDR3 DNA follows: TGTGCCAGCAGTTTATTCCAGGGGTCGGGGCGCTACAATGAGCAGTTCTTC. It specifies CASSLFQGSGRYNEQFF.

The table lists this clonotype with a few counts. This chain uses TRBV12-3 or TRBV12-4 with TRBJ2-2; no definite D call. The CDR3 has 14 amino acids. V was trimmed by 6 bases and J by 1 base, leaving 9 bases between them. The CDR3 nucleotides read TGTGCCAGCAGCCCCCCCCGGAACACCGGGGAGCTGTTTTTT. It specifies CASSPPRNTGELFF.

The V call is TRBV27, the J call TRBJ2-2; unclear D gene. Germline V gene lookup returns CDR1 MNHEY and CDR2 SMNVEV (reference sequence). Trimming removed 3 bases from V and 4 bases from J, with 6 bases in between. The length of the CDR3 is 13 residues. This CDR3 reads CASSLTVTGELFF. The CDR3 nucleotides are TGTGCCAGCAGTTTGACGGTCACCGGGGAGCTGTTTTTT.

This clonotype was picked up many times. The genes are TRBV7-9 and TRBJ2-1; D is unclear. Looked up from germline, CDR1 is SEHNR and CDR2 is FQNEAQ (reference sequence). V lost 7 bases, J lost 9 bases, and 16 bases lay in between. CDR3 length: 13 amino acids. The DNA of the CDR3 is TGTGCCAGCACCGATCTAGGTTACGGTGAGCAGTTCTTC. This encodes CASTDLGYGEQFF.

Only a few counts were recorded for this clonotype. The chain has TRBV24-1 and TRBJ1-5, with a tentative D call TRBD1 (5 bases). This CDR3 comprises 14 residues. Looked up from germline, CDR1 is KGHDR and CDR2 is SFDVKD. V was cut by 10 bases and J by 3 bases, with 15 bases left in between. The CDR3 DNA reads TGTGCCACTCAGCGGGGGGAGGTCAATCAGCCCCAGCATTTT. Its translation: CATQRGEVNQPQHF.

This clonotype was counted ten times or more. The rearrangement uses TRBV7-8 and TRBJ1-2, with a tentative D call TRBD1 (6 bases). The CDR3 runs 19 residues. The V end was cut by 4 bases, the J end by 3 bases, with 27 bases between. Per the germline V gene, CDR1 is SGHVS and CDR2 is FQNEAQ. The CDR3 region has the DNA TGTGCCAGCAGCTCCATAGGGGGTGACAGAACCCCGAGGGACTATGGCTACACCTTC. Amino acids: CASSSIGGDRTPRDYGYTF.

The table lists this clonotype with many counts. The V gene is TRBV3-1, the J gene TRBJ1-2; perhaps TRBD1 as D (5 bases). The germline gives CDR1 LGHDT, CDR2 YNNKEL (reference sequence). Trimming removed 1 base from V and 6 bases from J, with 12 bases in between. CDR3 length: 14 amino acids. The CDR3 sequence is CASSQGAGYNGYTF. As DNA, the CDR3 is TGTGCCAGCAGCCAAGGGGCAGGGTATAATGGCTACACCTTC.

In the case of this clonotype: The junction shows a germline mismatch at one end, possibly a read error. J is TRBJ1-5 and V is TRBV4-2; D gene ambiguous. The CDR3 is 13 amino acids. CDR1 is LGHNA and CDR2 is YNFKEQ in the germline V gene. The CDR3 here is CAGSRRRNQPQHF. The CDR3 DNA reads as TGTGCCGGCAGCCGTAGGCGGAATCAGCCCCAGCATTTT.

In this sample, this clonotype turned up a few times. The rearrangement uses TRBV27 and TRBJ2-5; D call uncertain. Trimming left V 2 bases short and J 2 bases short, with 9 bases between. The CDR3 spans 14 residues. Germline loops: CDR1 MNHEY, CDR2 SMNVEV (reference sequence). Written as DNA, the CDR3 is TGTGCCAGCAGTTTAAATGTCTTTCAAGAGACCCAGTACTTC. Amino acid sequence: CASSLNVFQETQYF.

This clonotype was seen only a few times. The rearrangement uses TRBV11-2 and TRBJ1-3; TRBD1 matches 7 bases. This CDR3 comprises 14 residues. Germline CDR1 is SGHAT and CDR2 is FQNNGV. V shed 5 bases and J 8 bases; nucleotides not matched to a gene: 9. CDR3 sequence (DNA): TGTGCCAGCAGCCCGCAGACAGGGATAGACACCATATATTTT. Its translation is CASSPQTGIDTIYF.

This clonotype occurred a few times. The V call is TRBV7-3, the J call TRBJ2-5; 7 bases are a match to TRBD2. The CDR3 has 15 amino acids. With 2 bases clipped from V and 3 bases from J, the junction kept 6 bases outside the gene matches. Per the germline V gene, CDR1 is SGHTA and CDR2 is FQGTGA. The CDR3 region has the DNA TGTGCCAGCAGCTTAGGCGGGAGAGGGGAAGAGACCCAGTACTTC. As protein: CASSLGGRGEETQYF.